This T cell receptor (beta chain) was recorded in a study of shared clonotypes between healthy human individuals. Assay: immunoSEQ multiplex PCR; the TCRdb copy retains only in-frame clones and omits some. The sample yields approximately 940,000 clones, around 80% seen once. The ends were cut back, 10 bases at V and 6 bases at J, with 18 bases in the middle. This CDR3 has 13 residues. Germline V gene data show CDR1 as MNHEY and CDR2 as SMNVEV (reference sequence). This clonotype originated in a young man in good health. Sequenced input: memory CD4+ T cells sorted from blood. Specified subset: CD45RA-negative fraction. V usage is TRBV27 and J usage is TRBJ1-1; tentatively, D is TRBD1 (6 bases). The CDR3 DNA follows: TGTGCCACCACGAAGAGGGGGAGGGCTGAAGCTTTCTTT. It yields the protein CATTKRGRAEAFF.